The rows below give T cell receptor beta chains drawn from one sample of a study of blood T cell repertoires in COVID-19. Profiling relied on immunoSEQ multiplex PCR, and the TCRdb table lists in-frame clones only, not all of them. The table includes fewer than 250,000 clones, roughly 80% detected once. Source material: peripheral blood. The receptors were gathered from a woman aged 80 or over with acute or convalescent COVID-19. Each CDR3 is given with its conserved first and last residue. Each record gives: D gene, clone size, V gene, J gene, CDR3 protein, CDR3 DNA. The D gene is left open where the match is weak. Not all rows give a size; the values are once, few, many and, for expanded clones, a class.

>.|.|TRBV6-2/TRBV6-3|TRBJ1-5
CASSYSWGGSSNQPQHF
TGTGCCAGCAGTTACTCGTGGGGAGGCAGTAGCAATCAGCCCCAGCATTTT
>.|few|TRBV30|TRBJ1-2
CAWSRRANYGYTF
TGTGCCTGGAGTCGCAGGGCCAACTATGGCTACACCTTC
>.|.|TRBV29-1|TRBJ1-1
CSVGHLNTEAFF
TGCAGCGTTGGACACCTGAACACTGAAGCTTTCTTT
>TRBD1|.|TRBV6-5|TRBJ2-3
CASRSGTEKTDTQYF
TGTGCCAGCAGATCAGGGACAGAAAAAACCGATACGCAGTATTTT
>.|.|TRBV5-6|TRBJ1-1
CASSFRGLNTEAFF
TGTGCCAGCAGCTTTAGGGGGTTGAACACTGAAGCTTTCTTT
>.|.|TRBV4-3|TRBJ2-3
CASSRGDGIGADTQYF
TGCGCCAGCAGCCGCGGGGACGGAATTGGCGCAGATACGCAGTATTTT
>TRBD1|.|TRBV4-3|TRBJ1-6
CASSQDRIPGGPLHF
TGCGCCAGCAGCCAAGATAGGATACCAGGGGGACCCCTCCACTTT
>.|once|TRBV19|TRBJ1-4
CASTSDWGDEKLFF
TGTGCCAGTACCTCGGACTGGGGGGATGAAAAACTGTTTTTT
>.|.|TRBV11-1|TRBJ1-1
CASSLGSGMNTEAFF
TGTGCCAGCAGCTTAGGCTCAGGGATGAACACTGAAGCTTTCTTT
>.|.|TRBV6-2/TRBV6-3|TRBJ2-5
CASSYGGETQETQYF
TGTGCCAGCAGTTACGGCGGGGAAACACAAGAGACCCAGTACTTC
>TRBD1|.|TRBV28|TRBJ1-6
CASTTIRDRNSPLHF
TGTGCCAGCACTACCATCCGGGACAGAAATTCACCCCTCCACTTT
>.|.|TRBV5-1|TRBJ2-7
CASRFEAGAYSEQYF
TGCGCCAGCAGATTCGAGGCGGGGGCGTACAGCGAGCAGTACTTC
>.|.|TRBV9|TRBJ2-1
CASSIGGVLGTSAKQFF
TGTGCCAGCAGCATCGGCGGTGTTCTCGGGACTTCTGCCAAGCAGTTCTTC
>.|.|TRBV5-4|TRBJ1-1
CAVGGTEAFF
TGTGCAGTAGGGGGCACTGAAGCTTTCTTT
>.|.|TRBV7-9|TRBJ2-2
CASSFGPHELFF
TGTGCCAGCAGCTTTGGGCCGCACGAGCTGTTTTTT
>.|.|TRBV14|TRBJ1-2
CASSQFGTPLDSNYGYTF
TGTGCCAGCAGCCAATTTGGGACACCTCTAGATTCTAACTATGGCTACACCTTC
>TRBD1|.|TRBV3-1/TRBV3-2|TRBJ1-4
CASSRRTGGFEKLFF
TGTGCCAGCAGCCGACGGACAGGGGGTTTTGAAAAACTGTTTTTT
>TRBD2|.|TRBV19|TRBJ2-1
CASSPGLAGGFVRYNEQFF
TGTGCCAGTAGTCCTGGACTAGCGGGAGGGTTTGTGAGGTACAATGAGCAGTTCTTC
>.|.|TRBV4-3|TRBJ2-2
CASSQANTNTGELFF
TGCGCCAGCAGCCAAGCGAACACGAACACCGGGGAGCTGTTTTTT
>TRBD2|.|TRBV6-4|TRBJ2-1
CASSEVGVAGTGEQFF
TGTGCCAGCAGTGAAGTCGGAGTAGCGGGAACTGGTGAGCAGTTCTTC
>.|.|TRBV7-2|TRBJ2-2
CASRLSPTGELFF
TGTGCCAGCAGGCTTAGTCCAACCGGGGAGCTGTTTTTT
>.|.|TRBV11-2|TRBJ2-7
CASSLATQITYEQYF
TGTGCCAGCAGCTTAGCAACCCAGATCACCTACGAGCAGTACTTC
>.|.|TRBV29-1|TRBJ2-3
CSVRSHPTDTQYF
TGCAGCGTACGTAGCCACCCCACAGATACGCAGTATTTT
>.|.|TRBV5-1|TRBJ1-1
CASTSRRSNEAFF
TGCGCCAGCACCTCCCGGAGATCTAATGAAGCTTTCTTT
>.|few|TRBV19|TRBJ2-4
CASSGLPGIQYF
TGTGCCAGTAGTGGCCTCCCGGGCATTCAGTACTTC
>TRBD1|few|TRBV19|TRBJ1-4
CASSPDRDYEKLFF
TGTGCCAGTAGCCCGGACAGGGATTATGAAAAACTGTTTTTT
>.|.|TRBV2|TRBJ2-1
CASSSQGGNNEQFF
TGTGCCAGCAGTTCGCAGGGAGGTAACAATGAGCAGTTCTTC
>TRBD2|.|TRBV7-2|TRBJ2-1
CASSLASGGAYNEQFF
TGTGCCAGCAGCTTGGCCAGCGGGGGAGCGTACAATGAGCAGTTCTTC
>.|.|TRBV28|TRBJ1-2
CASSLPEVGYTF
TGTGCCAGCAGTTTACCCGAGGTCGGCTACACCTTC
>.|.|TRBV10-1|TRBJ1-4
CASSESPGGVDEKLFF
TGCGCCAGCAGTGAGTCCCCCGGGGGGGTTGATGAAAAACTGTTTTTT
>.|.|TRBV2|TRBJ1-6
CASSELKGGDSPLHF
TGTGCCAGCAGTGAACTTAAAGGGGGAGATTCACCCCTCCACTTT
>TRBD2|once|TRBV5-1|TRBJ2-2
CASSRLPGGETGELFF
TGCGCCAGCAGCCGTCTCCCGGGGGGGGAAACCGGGGAGCTGTTTTTT
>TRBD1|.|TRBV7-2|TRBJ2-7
CASRSTGVVEQYF
TGTGCCAGCAGATCGACAGGGGTAGTTGAGCAGTACTTC
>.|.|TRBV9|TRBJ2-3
CASSAVSGSTDTQYF
TGTGCCAGCAGCGCCGTTTCGGGGTCCACAGATACGCAGTATTTT
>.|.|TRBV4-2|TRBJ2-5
CASSQTPTRPETQYF
TGTGCCAGCAGCCAAACTCCTACTAGGCCGGAGACCCAGTACTTC
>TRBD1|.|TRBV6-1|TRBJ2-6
CASSAQGFSGANVLTF
TGTGCCAGCAGTGCACAGGGGTTCTCTGGGGCCAACGTCCTGACTTTC
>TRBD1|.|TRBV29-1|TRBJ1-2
CSVGQGDGYTF
TGCAGCGTTGGACAGGGGGACGGCTACACCTTC
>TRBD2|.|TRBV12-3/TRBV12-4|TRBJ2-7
CASSLRGRAEQYF
TGTGCCAGCAGTTTAAGAGGGAGGGCCGAGCAGTACTTC
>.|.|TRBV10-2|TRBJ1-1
CASRVTDLDTEAFF
TGCGCCAGCAGGGTTACAGATCTGGACACTGAAGCTTTCTTT
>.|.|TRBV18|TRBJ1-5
CASSPQGGNQPQHF
TGTGCCAGCTCACCTCAGGGAGGAAATCAGCCCCAGCATTTT
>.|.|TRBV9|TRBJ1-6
CASSVQGRDNSPLHF
TGTGCCAGCAGCGTTCAGGGGAGGGACAATTCACCCCTCCACTTT